The rows below give T cell receptor beta chains drawn from one sample of a study of T cell responses to AZD1222 COVID-19 vaccine. TCRdb keeps only in-frame clones here, not all; method: immunoSEQ multiplex PCR. The table has 120,000 or so clones, 70% to 90% seen once. The sample was peripheral blood, taken on day 0 of AZD1222 vaccination. These TCRs come from an adult in good health. CDR3s include the opening cysteine and the closing phenylalanine or tryptophan. Each record gives: D gene, J gene, clone size, V gene, CDR3 DNA, CDR3 protein. The D gene is left open where the match is weak. Size is omitted from some rows. Given values are once, few, many or a class for expanded clones.

NA,TRBJ2-3,NA,TRBV7-3,TGTGCCAGCAGCTCTACTAGTTCCTGGGGGGATACGCAGTATTTT,CASSSTSSWGDTQYF
NA,TRBJ1-2,NA,TRBV6-6,TGTGCCAGCAGTTACCCAGAGAACAGTGCCGTCTACACCTTC,CASSYPENSAVYTF
TRBD2,TRBJ2-5,once,TRBV5-5,TGTGCCAGTAACCCTCAAGTAGCGGGGGGGATTGAAGAGACCCAGTACTTC,CASNPQVAGGIEETQYF
NA,TRBJ2-7,NA,TRBV18,TGTGCCAGCTCACCATATGGGGACGCTTCTCCCTACGAGCAGTACTTC,CASSPYGDASPYEQYF
TRBD1,TRBJ1-4,NA,TRBV25-1,TGTGCCAGCAAAACAACAGGGGAGAATGAAAAACTGTTTTTT,CASKTTGENEKLFF
NA,TRBJ1-1,NA,TRBV2,TGTGCCAGCAGTGTTATCGGCGGACGGATTGAAGCTTTCTTT,CASSVIGGRIEAFF
NA,TRBJ1-1,NA,TRBV2,TGTGATGGATCGGGGGTCCATTCCACGAACACTGAAGCTTTCTTT,CDGSGVHSTNTEAFF
NA,TRBJ2-2,few,TRBV5-1,TGCGCCAGCAGCTTGGTTCCAGGGGCGAACACCGGGGAGCTGTTTTTT,CASSLVPGANTGELFF
NA,TRBJ1-1,NA,TRBV7-9,TGTGCCAGCAGCCCACGGGGGGGCGGAAGGAACACTGAAGCTTTCTTT,CASSPRGGGRNTEAFF
TRBD2,TRBJ2-2,NA,TRBV11-2,TGTGCCAGCAGCCGGACTAGCGGGGGGAACACCGGGGAGCTGTTTTTT,CASSRTSGGNTGELFF
NA,TRBJ1-2,NA,TRBV28,TGTGCCAGCACAGGGAACTATGGCTACACCTTC,CASTGNYGYTF
TRBD1,TRBJ1-1,NA,TRBV18,TGTGCCAGCTCACCCACTACAGGGGGACGAGAAGCTTTCTTT,CASSPTTGGREAFF
TRBD2,TRBJ2-7,NA,TRBV18,TGTGCCAGCTCACCACTTGTGTCTAGCGGGGGTCCCTACGAGCAGTACTTC,CASSPLVSSGGPYEQYF
TRBD1,TRBJ1-6,NA,TRBV28,TGTGCCAGCAGTTTATCCCAGACAGGGGGCCCCCTCCACTTT,CASSLSQTGGPLHF
NA,TRBJ2-3,NA,TRBV28,TGTGCCAGCAGTCCTTCGAAATGGGGTACGCAGTATTTT,CASSPSKWGTQYF
NA,TRBJ1-2,once,TRBV24-1,TGTGCCACCAGTGGGACGACCTCAGTTAATGGCTACACCTTC,CATSGTTSVNGYTF
TRBD1,TRBJ1-2,NA,TRBV29-1,TGCAGCGTTGATACAGGGGACTATGGCTACACCTTC,CSVDTGDYGYTF